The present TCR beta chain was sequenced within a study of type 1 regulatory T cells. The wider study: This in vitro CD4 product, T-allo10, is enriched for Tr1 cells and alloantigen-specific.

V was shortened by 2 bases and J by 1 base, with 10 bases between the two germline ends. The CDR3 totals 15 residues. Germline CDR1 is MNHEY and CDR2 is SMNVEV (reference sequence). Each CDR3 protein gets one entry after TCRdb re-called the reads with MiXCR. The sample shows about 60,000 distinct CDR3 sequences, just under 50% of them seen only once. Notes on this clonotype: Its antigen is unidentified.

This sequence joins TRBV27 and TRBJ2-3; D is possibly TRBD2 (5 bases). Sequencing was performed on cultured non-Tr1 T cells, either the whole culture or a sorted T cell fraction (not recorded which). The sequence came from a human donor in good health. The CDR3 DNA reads TGTGCCAGCAGTTTAAGTGCGGGCGGCACAGATACGCAGTATTTT. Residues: CASSLSAGGTDTQYF.